A single TCR beta chain is shown here with its context. Both 60 Vbeta primers and 13 Jbeta primers went into the PCR. Method: immunoSEQ multiplex PCR; TCRdb's copy keeps in-frame clones and lacks some. The sample consists of 200,000 to 250,000 clones, 65% to 80% of them appearing once. The CDR3 loop spans 16 amino acids. The V gene's germline CDR1 is MNHEY and CDR2 SMNVEV (reference sequence). Unmatched junction bases numbered 9, after V lost 5 bases and J lost 5 bases. The sample is drawn from a study of cytomegalovirus exposure and HLA in healthy donors. This rearrangement joins TRBV27 to TRBJ2-3; 11 nucleotides align to TRBD2. The sequence came from a girl aged 2 to 9 in good health and CMV-seronegative. Material for sequencing was PBMCs. In nucleotides, the CDR3 is TGTGCCAGCAGTGCCCCGACTAGCGGGACTGGAGATACGCAGTATTTT. It specifies CASSAPTSGTGDTQYF.